This TCR beta chain is drawn from a study of cytomegalovirus exposure and HLA in healthy donors. Trimming stripped 0 bases from V and 5 bases from J, with 17 bases between. The CDR3 consists of 16 residues. Per the germline V gene, CDR1 is MNHEY and CDR2 is SMNVEV (reference sequence). With 60 Vbeta and 13 Jbeta primers, the PCR was carried out. Clones were sequenced by immunoSEQ multiplex PCR, and TCRdb holds only the in-frame ones, with some missing. The profile covers about 190,000 clones, with about 84% appearing a single time and 3% to 4% taken by the ten largest. A word on this clone: Its antigen is currently unknown.

General observations from the study: TCR beta sequences reportedly predicted most subjects' HLA-A and HLA-B alleles accurately.

The clonotype comes from a man aged 45-60 years in good health and CMV-seronegative. Material: PBMCs. This chain connects TRBV27 to TRBJ2-7; possible D gene TRBD2, 7 bases. The CDR3 nucleotides are TGTGCCAGCAGTTTATCGGGGGGGGCACGTTGGAACGAGCAGTACTTC. Translating it yields CASSLSGGARWNEQYF.